The next 7 T cell receptor beta chains were all read from a single sample in a study of CD8+ T cells in alopecia areata (dated by TCRdb to 2016 to 2019). The library relied on the immunoSEQ multiplex PCR assay. RNA was extracted from all samples and reverse transcribed into cDNA as template for TCR sequencing. The source is immuneACCESS, and TCRdb retained only in-frame sequences with V and J called. Part of the clones is not carried over; for the studies checked, unresolved V genes explain less than half of this, and the remainder is unexplained. This sample lists a few hundred thousand clones; approximately 47% were detected once. Of the sample, 2% to 3% falls within the top ten clones. This sample's treatment or condition label indicates: oral pan-JAK inhibitor, 5-10 mg twice daily. The source material was CD4+ T cells sorted from blood, sampled around week 37, from a patient treated with tofacitinib. All receptors derive from a human donor with alopecia areata.

The chain couples TRBV9 to TRBJ2-7, with D maybe TRBD2 (6 bases). Germline loops: CDR1 SGDLS, CDR2 YYNGEE. Trimming left V 0 bases short and J 0 bases short, with 10 bases between. This CDR3 has 15 residues. Here the CDR3 DNA reads TGTGCCAGCAGCGTAGATGCGGGGTCCTCCTACGAGCAGTACTTC. Its translation is CASSVDAGSSYEQYF.

This clone was observed a handful of times. The chain is built from TRBV7-2 and TRBJ2-2; D may match TRBD1 or TRBD2 (5 bases each). V was clipped by 0 bases and J by 6 bases, with 11 bases between them. Germline V gene lookup returns CDR1 SGHTA and CDR2 FQGNSA. The CDR3 extends over 15 amino acids. The CDR3 DNA sequence: TGTGCCAGCAGCTTAGCGCTCGGGGCCTCCGGGGAGCTGTTTTTT. Amino acid sequence: CASSLALGASGELFF.

Turning to this clone: The same CDR3 is also encoded by other DNA sequences in this sample. CDR3 DNA: TGCGCCAGCAGCTTGGAGAGAATGAACACTGAAGCTTTCTTT. As protein: CASSLERMNTEAFF. J is TRBJ1-1 and V is TRBV5-1, with D hard to call. The germline V gene encodes CDR1 SGHRS and CDR2 YFSETQ. This CDR3 is 14 amino acids long. V gave up 0 bases and J gave up 0 bases, with 6 bases separating them.

CDR3 in amino acids: CASSPRDRETDTQYF. The CDR3 DNA reads as TGTGCCAGCAGCCCACGGGACCGGGAAACAGATACGCAGTATTTT. This chain joins TRBV7-2 and TRBJ2-3; D could derive from TRBD1 or TRBD2 (5 bases each). CDR3 length: 15 amino acids. Trimming cost V 5 bases and J 3 bases, with 15 bases left between them. The germline CDR1 and CDR2 sequences are SGHTA and FQGNSA.

This clone was found a few times. The chain employs TRBV7-3 and TRBJ2-7; 12 bases align to TRBD2. The CDR3 spans 14 residues. Trimming removed 6 bases from V and 7 bases from J; junction bases left unmatched: 7. In germline, CDR1 is SGHTA, CDR2 FQGTGA. The CDR3 is CASSRTSGIVEQYF. The DNA for the CDR3 is TGTGCCAGCAGTCGGACTAGCGGGATTGTGGAGCAGTACTTC.

This clone was counted once. J is TRBJ2-7 and V is TRBV30, with D perhaps matching TRBD1 (7 bases). Trimming cost V 3 bases and J 6 bases, with 12 bases left between them. Looked up from germline, CDR1 is GTSNPN and CDR2 is SVGIG (reference sequence). This CDR3 has 12 amino acids. In DNA form, the CDR3 reads TGTGCCTGGAGCCAGGGGGGCATCGAGCAGTACTTC. Translated, it gives CAWSQGGIEQYF.

V is TRBV4-1 and J is TRBJ2-7; 9 nucleotides line up with TRBD1. CDR3 size: 15 residues. The V and J ends lost 4 bases and 3 bases, in that order; junction bases with no gene match: 7. Germline CDR1 is MGHRA and CDR2 is YSYEKL. CDR3 loop: CASSPRTGQGYEQYF. The CDR3 bases are TGCGCCAGCAGCCCAAGAACGGGACAGGGCTACGAGCAGTACTTC.